Following are 9 T cell receptor beta chains from one sample sequenced in a study of patients and donors after allogeneic stem cell transplantation (dated by TCRdb to between 2020 and 2021). Library construction relied on RT-PCR. Sequencing was carried out with a NextSeq 550. Starting from the raw public reads, TCRdb applied fastp trimming at Q25, assembled clones with MiXCR and retained in-frame beta chains. One record per CDR3 amino acid sequence lists the most common genes and DNA. Present in this sample are around 200,000 distinct CDR3 sequences, about 38% of which were seen just once. The ten largest clones take up roughly 12% of the sample. The material sequenced was blood, either unsorted or a sorted T cell fraction (not recorded which). These receptors were taken from a human donor who was either an allogeneic HSCT recipient or a stem cell or donor lymphocyte infusion donor (not recorded which). It is not recorded whose cells these are; they may come from a transplant donor.

CDR3 DNA: TGTGCCAGCAGCTCTCCCGGGACTACCTACAATGAGCAGTTCTTC. It translates to CASSSPGTTYNEQFF. This sequence joins TRBV7-2 and TRBJ2-1; 7 bases fit TRBD2. CDR1 and CDR2 from the germline V gene are SGHTA and FQGNSA. J lost 2 bases, V lost 4 bases, and 5 bases had no gene match. This CDR3 spans 15 amino acids.

The chain is built from TRBV5-1 and TRBJ1-5; D possibly corresponds to TRBD1 (5 bases). Germline CDR1 reads SGHRS; CDR2 reads YFSETQ. The CDR3 is made up of 19 amino acids. Trimming removed 4 bases at V and 3 bases at J, with 26 bases between. The CDR3 DNA sequence: TGCGCCAGCAGCGGGGACGCCGAGGGCAGTGGGTGGAACAATCAGCCCCAGCATTTT. Translating gives CASSGDAEGSGWNNQPQHF.

The chain employs TRBV7-9 and TRBJ1-2; no reliable D call. V lost 3 bases, J lost 1 base, and 21 bases lay in between. The CDR3 has 18 residues. Germline-derived CDR1 and CDR2 are SEHNR and FQNEAQ (reference sequence). This chain's CDR3 is CASSFIVQEDPFNYGYTF. In DNA, the CDR3 is TGTGCCAGCAGCTTTATCGTCCAGGAAGATCCTTTTAACTATGGCTACACCTTC.

This clonotype came up a few times. The chain joins TRBV12-3 or TRBV12-4 to TRBJ1-1, with D perhaps TRBD1 (5 bases). The CDR3 has 15 amino acids. V was trimmed by 4 bases and J by 4 bases, leaving 16 bases between them. DNA for the CDR3: TGTGCCAGCAGTTCGATAGTCAGGGCGGGCACTGAAGCTTTCTTT. Its protein product is CASSSIVRAGTEAFF.

This clonotype was detected only a few times. V is TRBV27 and J is TRBJ1-2, with D unresolved. V gave up 0 bases and J gave up 4 bases, with 6 bases separating them. CDR1 is MNHEY, CDR2 SMNVEV, per germline (reference sequence). The CDR3 spans 13 residues. The CDR3 bases are TGTGCCAGCAGTTTATCGGTATTCTATGGCTACACCTTC. Residues: CASSLSVFYGYTF.

The chain is built from TRBV20-1 and TRBJ1-4; D call uncertain. The germline V gene has CDR1 DFQATT and CDR2 SNEGSKA (reference sequence). Between the trimmed V and J ends, which lost 6 bases and 2 bases, there was a span of 7 bases. The CDR3 is 12 amino acids. The CDR3 protein is CSAQSTNEKLFF. CDR3 DNA: TGCAGTGCCCAGTCCACTAATGAAAAACTGTTTTTT.

This clonotype was seen a handful of times. J is TRBJ1-1 and V is TRBV20-1; 10 bases match TRBD1. This CDR3 has 18 amino acids. V dropped 1 base and J dropped 1; count of bases not matched to a gene: 12. Germline V gives CDR1 DFQATT, CDR2 SNEGSKA (reference sequence). The CDR3 spells CSARGMDRGIFPNTEAFF. In DNA form, the CDR3 reads TGCAGTGCTAGAGGTATGGACAGGGGGATATTCCCGAACACTGAAGCTTTCTTT.

CDR3 protein: CASSGGNTGELFF. The DNA of the CDR3 is TGTGCCAGCAGTGGTGGGAACACCGGGGAGCTGTTTTTT. J is TRBJ2-2 and V is TRBV6-4; D not resolved. CDR3 size: 13 residues. The germline V gene encodes CDR1 MRHNA and CDR2 SNTAGT. The V and J ends lost 4 bases and 1 base respectively, with 4 bases between them.

The sample holds a few counts of this clonotype. The chain recombines TRBV18 with TRBJ2-2; perhaps TRBD1 as D (6 bases). This CDR3 spans 17 amino acids. Trimming removed 0 bases from V and 4 bases from J, with 15 bases in between. Germline V gives CDR1 KGHSH, CDR2 LQKENI. This chain's CDR3 is CASSPPFIRGATGELFF. DNA for the CDR3: TGTGCCAGCTCACCACCCTTTATCAGGGGAGCCACCGGGGAGCTGTTTTTT.